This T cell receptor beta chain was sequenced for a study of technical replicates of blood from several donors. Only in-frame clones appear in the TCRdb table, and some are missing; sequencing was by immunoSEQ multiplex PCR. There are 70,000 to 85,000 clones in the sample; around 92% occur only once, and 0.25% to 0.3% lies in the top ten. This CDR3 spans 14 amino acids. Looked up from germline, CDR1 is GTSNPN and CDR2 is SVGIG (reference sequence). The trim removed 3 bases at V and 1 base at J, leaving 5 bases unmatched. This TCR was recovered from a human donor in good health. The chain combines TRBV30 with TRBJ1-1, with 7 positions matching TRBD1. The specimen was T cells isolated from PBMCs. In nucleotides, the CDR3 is TGTGCCTGGAGAAAGAGACAGGGGAACACTGAAGCTTTCTTT. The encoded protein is CAWRKRQGNTEAFF. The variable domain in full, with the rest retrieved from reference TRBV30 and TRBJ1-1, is SQTIHQWPATLVQPVGSPLSLECTVEGTSNPNLYWYRQAAGRGLQLLFYSVGIGQISSEVPQNLSASRPQDRQFILSSKKLLLSDSGFYLCAWRKRQGNTEAFFGQGTRLTVV.